This passage covers 11 T cell receptor beta chains from one sample sequenced in a study of blood T cell repertoires in COVID-19. TCRdb's copy holds only in-frame clones and misses some; the assay was immunoSEQ multiplex PCR. The table records about 120,000 clones, around nine tenths of them present only once. Sequencing was carried out using peripheral blood. Every receptor here comes from a woman older than 75 with acute or convalescent COVID-19.

In its sample, this clone was seen once. The chain is built from TRBV28 and TRBJ2-1, with D possibly TRBD2 on 6 matching bases. The CDR3 length is 15 residues. Deletions cut 6 bases from V and 0 bases from J, with 12 bases between. Germline V lookup: CDR1 MDHEN, CDR2 SYDVKM. CDR3 sequence: CASRVGGTSYNEQFF. The CDR3 DNA reads TGTGCCAGCAGGGTAGGCGGGACCTCCTACAATGAGCAGTTCTTC.

This clone was found once. The chain uses TRBV5-4 and TRBJ2-7, with TRBD1 matching 9 bases. CDR1 is SGHNT and CDR2 is YYREEE in the germline V gene (reference sequence). The J segment lost 1 base and the V segment lost 4 bases, leaving 6 bases of the junction unmatched. The CDR3 sequence is 15 residues long. CDR3 sequence reads: CASSQSGTGSYEQYF. The CDR3 coding sequence is TGTGCCAGCAGCCAGTCCGGGACAGGGTCCTACGAGCAGTACTTC.

This clone was picked up a small number of times. CDR3 bases: TGTGCCAGCAGCTTGCGGGGGAGAGCTTTCTTT. It encodes CASSLRGRAFF. The rearrangement links TRBV5-8 to TRBJ1-1, with D possibly being TRBD1 (5 bases). From germline, CDR1 is SGHTS and CDR2 YDEGEE. V was clipped by 1 base and J by 10 bases, with 8 bases between them. The CDR3 is made up of 11 amino acids.

The V and J genes are TRBV29-1 and TRBJ1-3; no definite D call. The V gene lost 5 bases and the J gene lost 0 bases, with 20 bases spanning the gap. The CDR3 consists of 17 residues. From germline, CDR1 is SQVTM and CDR2 ANQGSEA. The CDR3 spells CSVTPRGPHSSGNTIYF. DNA of the CDR3: TGCAGCGTTACTCCGCGCGGTCCTCATAGCTCTGGAAACACCATATATTTT.

This clone has only one observation. V gene TRBV4-1 combines with J gene TRBJ2-1; 10 nucleotides line up with TRBD2. The CDR3 consists of 17 residues. The V gene end was trimmed by 1 base and the J gene end by 6 bases; junction bases not matched to a gene: 9. CDR1 and CDR2 from the germline V gene are MGHRA and YSYEKL. CDR3 coding DNA: TGCGCCAGCAGCCAAGGCCCGCAGCGGGAGGGCCGCAATGAGCAGTTCTTC. Protein sequence: CASSQGPQREGRNEQFF.

The V call is TRBV18, the J call TRBJ2-7; 8 bases agree with TRBD2. V dropped 6 bases and J dropped 0; count of bases not matched to a gene: 10. Germline loops: CDR1 KGHSH, CDR2 LQKENI. This CDR3 is 16 amino acids long. The CDR3 sequence: CASSTPASGGSYEQYF. The CDR3 coding sequence is TGTGCCAGCTCTACACCGGCCAGCGGGGGCTCCTACGAGCAGTACTTC.

V is TRBV7-2 and J is TRBJ2-3; a weak D match, TRBD2 (7 bases). V gave up 1 base and J gave up 6 bases, with 20 bases separating them. This CDR3 has 17 residues. Germline lookup yields CDR1 SGHTA and CDR2 FQGNSA. CDR3 region: CASSLELAGAPMDTQYF. CDR3 DNA: TGTGCCAGCAGCTTAGAACTGGCGGGGGCCCCAATGGATACGCAGTATTTT.

This chain uses TRBV5-5 with TRBJ1-4; 7 nucleotides align to TRBD1. The length of the CDR3 is 15 residues. After removal of 0 bases from V and 3 bases from J, the junction contained 2 bases not matched to a gene. The V gene's germline CDR1 is SGHKS and CDR2 YYEKEE (reference sequence). The DNA for the CDR3 is TGTGCCAGCAGCTTGGGGGACAGTTCTAATGAAAAACTGTTTTTT. Protein sequence: CASSLGDSSNEKLFF.

The J gene is TRBJ2-5, the V gene TRBV7-9; 8 bases match TRBD1. This CDR3 spans 14 amino acids. Germline V gene data show CDR1 as SEHNR and CDR2 as FQNEAQ (reference sequence). After removal of 1 base from V and 2 bases from J, the junction contained 0 bases not matched to a gene. CDR3 residues: CASSLGTGQETQYF. CDR3 bases: TGTGCCAGCAGCTTAGGGACAGGGCAAGAGACCCAGTACTTC.

A word on this clone: The junction departs from germline at one end; a sequencing error may be responsible. This chain connects TRBV7-7 to TRBJ2-3; D perhaps matches TRBD2 (6 bases). The CDR3 runs to 14 residues. Germline CDR1 reads SSHAT; CDR2 reads FNYEAQ (reference sequence). The CDR3 loop is CASSFAGGTDTQYF. In DNA, the CDR3 is TGTGCTAGCAGCTTCGCTGGGGGGACAGATACGCAGTATTTT.

The V call is TRBV28, the J call TRBJ2-3, with D possibly TRBD1 on 5 matching bases. Trimming pared 5 bases from V and 3 bases from J, leaving 21 bases between. CDR1 MDHEN and CDR2 SYDVKM come from the germline V gene. The CDR3 spans 17 residues. The CDR3 sequence is CASSIPTGKYRTDTQYF. The CDR3 DNA follows: TGTGCCAGCAGTATCCCAACAGGAAAATATAGGACAGATACGCAGTATTTT.